This T cell receptor beta chain was captured by sequencing in a study of T cells after yellow fever vaccination. From the 5' RACE reads, TCRdb called clonotypes with MiXCR, one entry per CDR3 protein. The sample lists 150,000 to 200,000 distinct CDR3 sequences, about 6.2% occurring once. This clonotype appeared many times. This CDR3 is 16 amino acids long. The ends lost 0 bases at V and 5 bases at J; junction bases unmatched: 9. CDR1 is SGHRS, CDR2 YFSETQ, per germline. This specimen consisted of CD4+ T cells sorted from PBMCs, obtained on the day of the first yellow fever vaccination. The receptor's source is a man younger than 35 who received the YFV17D yellow fever vaccine. This chain links TRBV5-1 with TRBJ2-7; 9 nucleotides match TRBD1. CDR3 sequence (DNA): TGCGCCAGCAGCTTGGAAGGCCGGACAGGGGTGGACGAGCAGTACGTC. Residues: CASSLEGRTGVDEQYV.